The next 32 T cell receptor beta chains were all read from a single sample in a study of T cell responses to AZD1222 COVID-19 vaccine. Clones were read by immunoSEQ multiplex PCR, and TCRdb kept only the in-frame ones, dropping some. This table has around 95,000 clones, more than 75% appearing once. The input for sequencing was peripheral blood, taken on day 0 of AZD1222 vaccination. Receptor source: an adult in good health.

In nucleotides, the CDR3 is TGTGCCAGTACCACATCTGGGGGGTCTGAGCAGTTCTTC. Its translation is CASTTSGGSEQFF. The chain couples TRBV19 to TRBJ2-1; D possibly corresponds to TRBD2 (6 bases). Germline V lookup: CDR1 LNHDA, CDR2 SQIVND (reference sequence). V was trimmed by 7 bases and J by 9 bases, leaving 16 bases between them. This CDR3 has 13 amino acids. Supplemented by reference TRBV19 and TRBJ2-1, the full variable domain reads DGGITQSPKYLFRKEGQNVTLSCEQNLNHDAMYWYRQDPGQGLRLIYYSQIVNDFQKGDIAEGYSVSREKKESFPLTVTSAQKNPTAFYLCASTTSGGSEQFFGPGTRLTVL.

The J gene is TRBJ1-5, the V gene TRBV6-1; 8 positions agree with TRBD1. Germline CDR1 and CDR2: MNHNS and SASEGT. J gave up 6 bases and V 6 bases, and 10 bases lay outside the gene matches. This CDR3 is 15 amino acids long. Here the CDR3 reads CASRPWTGRSQPQHF. As DNA, the CDR3 is TGTGCCAGCAGACCATGGACAGGGAGAAGTCAGCCCCAGCATTTT.

The V and J genes are TRBV3-1 (or the pseudogene TRBV3-2) and TRBJ2-6; no firm D call. Looked up from germline, CDR1 is LGHDT and CDR2 is YNNKEL (reference sequence). This CDR3 region has 15 residues. Trimming removed 4 bases from V and 0 bases from J, with 7 bases in between. The CDR3 DNA reads as TGTGCCAGCAGCCCCATGGGCTCTGGGGCCAACGTCCTGACTTTC. Its protein is CASSPMGSGANVLTF.

The rearrangement joins TRBV7-6 to TRBJ1-5; perhaps TRBD1 as D (5 bases). Trimming pared 4 bases from V and 5 bases from J, leaving 12 bases between. The CDR3 loop spans 14 amino acids. The germline CDR1 and CDR2 sequences are SGHVS and FNYEAQ. CDR3 nucleotides: TGTGCCAGCAGCTCGCAGGGAGGGGATCAGCCCCAGCATTTT. Translated: CASSSQGGDQPQHF. The complete variable domain, with remaining parts taken from reference TRBV7-6 and TRBJ1-5, reads GAGVSQSPRYKVTKRGQDVALRCDPISGHVSLYWYRQALGQGPEFLTYFNYEAQQDKSGLPNDRFSAERPEGSISTLTIQRTEQRDSAMYRCASSSQGGDQPQHFGDGTRLSIL.

The chain combines TRBV28 with TRBJ1-6, with 7 bases identical to TRBD1. After removal of 2 bases from V and 10 bases from J, the junction contained 8 bases not matched to a gene. The CDR3 runs 15 residues. Germline V gene lookup returns CDR1 MDHEN and CDR2 SYDVKM. The CDR3 nucleotides are TGTGCCAGCAGTTTACTTACAGGGGAGGAATCACCCCTCCACTTT. Residues: CASSLLTGEESPLHF.

The J gene is TRBJ2-7, the V gene TRBV20-1; D is ambiguous. Germline CDR1 is DFQATT and CDR2 is SNEGSKA (reference sequence). V dropped 3 bases and J dropped 6 bases, with 9 bases sitting between them. The CDR3 loop spans 11 amino acids. The CDR3 sequence: CSASSSREQYF. CDR3 in DNA: TGCAGTGCTAGTTCATCTCGCGAGCAGTACTTC.

This clone has only a few counts. V is TRBV19 and J is TRBJ1-2; 8 bases align to TRBD1. The ends lost 4 bases at V and 5 bases at J; junction bases unmatched: 9. Germline assignment: CDR1 LNHDA and CDR2 SQIVND (reference sequence). The CDR3 runs 15 residues. CDR3 in amino acids: CASSSKDRVRYGYTF. CDR3 coding DNA: TGTGCCAGTAGTAGTAAGGACAGGGTTCGATATGGCTACACCTTC.

The gene calls are TRBV4-3 and TRBJ1-2; D uncertain. CDR1 and CDR2 from the germline V gene are LGHNA and YSLEER. The CDR3 extends over 12 amino acids. V lost 4 bases to trimming and J lost 4 bases, with 7 bases between them. CDR3 DNA sequence: TGCGCCAGCAGCCTCGGCCGCTATGGCTACACCTTC. Translation gives CASSLGRYGYTF.

The DNA of the CDR3 is TGTGCCAGCAGAATCTCGCCCCCTCGGGAAAAACTGTTTTTT. It specifies CASRISPPREKLFF. The chain has TRBV2 and TRBJ1-4; no clear D. The CDR3 extends over 14 amino acids. The V and J ends lost 6 bases and 8 bases respectively, with 16 bases between them. Germline loops: CDR1 SNHLY, CDR2 FYNNEI.

In its sample, this clone was seen once. This sequence joins TRBV27 and TRBJ1-5; D ambiguous. CDR3 size: 13 residues. Trimming pared 4 bases from V and 0 bases from J, leaving 4 bases between. The germline V gene has CDR1 MNHEY and CDR2 SMNVEV (reference sequence). The CDR3 loop reads CASSYLSNQPQHF. Written as DNA, the CDR3 is TGTGCCAGCAGTTACCTTAGCAATCAGCCCCAGCATTTT.

This chain joins TRBV6-5 and TRBJ2-7; 10 bases are shared with TRBD2. The CDR3 has 15 amino acids. Germline CDR1 is MNHEY and CDR2 is SVGAGI. Trimming at V came to 8 bases and at J to 1 base, leaving 8 bases not matched to a gene. CDR3 loop: CASERELAGSYEQYF. The CDR3 nucleotides read TGTGCCAGCGAAAGGGAACTAGCGGGATCCTACGAGCAGTACTTC.

This clone was detected only a few times. V is TRBV5-1 and J is TRBJ1-3, with D tentatively TRBD1 (5 bases). The V end was cut by 4 bases, the J end by 6 bases, with 17 bases between. The CDR3 contains 15 residues. Germline lookup yields CDR1 SGHRS and CDR2 YFSETQ. CDR3 sequence (DNA): TGCGCCAGCAGCCTAACGGGACTGCGGGAAAACACCATATATTTT. As protein: CASSLTGLRENTIYF.

The J gene is TRBJ1-5, the V gene TRBV23-1; 7 bases agree with TRBD1. TRBV23-1 falls under the ORF class, with uncertain function. The CDR3 is 15 amino acids. Trimming took 3 bases from V and 5 from J; bases not matched to a gene: 7. The DNA of the CDR3 is TGCGCCAGCAGTCATAACAGGGGAAGGGATCAGCCCCAGCATTTT. Residues: CASSHNRGRDQPQHF.

In its sample, this clone is medium-sized. The chain couples TRBV7-8 to TRBJ1-1; D is unresolved. CDR1 is SGHVS and CDR2 is FQNEAQ in the germline V gene. V gave up 4 bases and J gave up 0 bases, with 12 bases separating them. The CDR3 contains 15 residues. CDR3 sequence: CASSSLVGVNTEAFF. The CDR3 DNA reads as TGTGCCAGCAGCTCCCTCGTGGGTGTGAACACTGAAGCTTTCTTT.

The rearrangement joins TRBV30 to TRBJ2-1; D is unresolved. CDR1 GTSNPN and CDR2 SVGIG come from the germline V gene (reference sequence). Deletions cut 3 bases from V and 10 bases from J, with 10 bases between. The length of the CDR3 is 11 residues. The CDR3 loop is CAWRSSWEQFF. CDR3 DNA: TGTGCCTGGAGATCTAGTTGGGAGCAGTTCTTC.

V is TRBV7-2 and J is TRBJ2-5; 8 bases align to TRBD1. CDR1 SGHTA and CDR2 FQGNSA come from the germline V gene. Trimming removed 5 bases from V and 4 bases from J; junction bases left unmatched: 9. The CDR3 covers 15 residues. CDR3: CASSHRDTGGETQYF. The CDR3 region has the DNA TGTGCCAGCAGCCATAGGGATACAGGGGGAGAGACCCAGTACTTC.

The chain is built from TRBV19 and TRBJ2-6; possibly TRBD1 for D (6 bases). CDR3 length: 16 residues. Trimming pared 6 bases from V and 0 bases from J, leaving 12 bases between. Germline V gives CDR1 LNHDA, CDR2 SQIVND (reference sequence). CDR3: CASSQTRGSGANVLTF. CDR3 DNA sequence: TGTGCCAGTAGCCAGACCAGGGGCTCTGGGGCCAACGTCCTGACTTTC. The full variable domain, with the rest looked up from reference TRBV19 and TRBJ2-6, is DGGITQSPKYLFRKEGQNVTLSCEQNLNHDAMYWYRQDPGQGLRLIYYSQIVNDFQKGDIAEGYSVSREKKESFPLTVTSAQKNPTAFYLCASSQTRGSGANVLTFGAGSRLTVL.

This clone was counted only a few times. This CDR3 reads CASSLFGTSTEQYF. For the CDR3, the DNA is TGTGCCAGCAGTTTATTCGGGACTAGCACCGAGCAGTACTTC. This chain links TRBV27 with TRBJ2-7, with 9 bases aligning to TRBD2. The CDR3 is made up of 14 amino acids. The J segment lost 6 bases and the V segment lost 1 base, leaving 4 bases of the junction unmatched. Germline assignment: CDR1 MNHEY and CDR2 SMNVEV (reference sequence).

The chain combines TRBV6-5 with TRBJ1-5; D might be TRBD1 (5 bases). CDR1 MNHEY and CDR2 SVGAGI come from the germline V gene. The CDR3 has 15 residues. Trimming removed 10 bases at V and 6 bases at J, with 22 bases between. CDR3 nucleotides: TGTGCCACCACTTCGGGCAGGATTCAGGGTCAGCCCCAGCATTTT. Amino acids: CATTSGRIQGQPQHF.

This clone has only one observation. This chain connects TRBV4-1 to TRBJ2-7; 10 positions match TRBD2. CDR1 and CDR2 (germline): MGHRA, YSYEKL. The CDR3 is made up of 20 amino acids. The junction had 16 bases not matched to a gene; V was cut back by 1 base and J by 1 base. The CDR3 DNA is TGCGCCAGCAGCCAAGTAGGAGGGCCCCATCTAGCGGGAGAGTCCTACGAGCAGTACTTC. Translated, it gives CASSQVGGPHLAGESYEQYF.

The gene calls are TRBV7-3 and TRBJ2-1; TRBD2 matches at 8 bases. Germline V gene data show CDR1 as SGHTA and CDR2 as FQGTGA. There are 15 residues in the CDR3. V was pared by 4 bases and J by 4 bases, with 6 bases of the junction left unmatched. The CDR3 DNA reads as TGTGCCAGCAGCTCTCGGGTAGCGGGATACAATGAGCAGTTCTTC. Protein product: CASSSRVAGYNEQFF.

This chain uses TRBV7-2 with TRBJ1-4; D might be TRBD1 (5 bases). This CDR3 is built from 15 residues. V lost 1 base, J lost 1 base, and 7 bases lay in between. Germline CDR1 is SGHTA and CDR2 is FQGNSA. The CDR3 DNA is TGTGCCAGCAGCTTAGTTAGGGGAACTAATGAAAAACTGTTTTTT. Its translation: CASSLVRGTNEKLFF.

This CDR3 reads CASSAGVGTPLEQYF. DNA of the CDR3: TGTGCCAGTAGTGCTGGCGTCGGGACTCCTCTGGAGCAGTACTTC. The J gene is TRBJ2-7, the V gene TRBV19; D might be TRBD2 (6 bases). Germline V gene data show CDR1 as LNHDA and CDR2 as SQIVND (reference sequence). V lost 5 bases and J lost 7, with 21 bases in between. CDR3 length: 15 amino acids.

The chain carries TRBV5-1 and TRBJ1-3; no clear D. This CDR3 has 16 amino acids. Germline V lookup: CDR1 SGHRS, CDR2 YFSETQ. V gave up 0 bases and J gave up 4 bases, with 14 bases separating them. CDR3 residues: CASSLDPGAGGNTIYF. DNA for the CDR3: TGCGCCAGCAGCTTGGACCCAGGAGCGGGGGGAAACACCATATATTTT.

The rearrangement links TRBV6-2 or TRBV6-3 to TRBJ1-5; D is undetermined. The CDR3 covers 14 residues. Germline CDR1 is MNHEY and CDR2 is SVGEGT. V was trimmed by 0 bases and J by 6 bases, leaving 9 bases between them. The CDR3 bases are TGTGCCAGCAGTTACTCCGGACGGGGTCAGCCCCAGCATTTT. Translated: CASSYSGRGQPQHF.

The gene calls are TRBV30 and TRBJ1-6; no clear D gene. V dropped 5 bases and J dropped 8 bases, with 13 bases sitting between them. The CDR3 totals 13 residues. The germline V gene has CDR1 GTSNPN and CDR2 SVGIG (reference sequence). The CDR3 region has the DNA TGTGCCTGGGTAGGCAGGTTGGATTCACCCCTCCACTTT. Its protein product is CAWVGRLDSPLHF.

V gene TRBV19 combines with J gene TRBJ1-5; TRBD1 might be the D (5 bases). Germline V gene lookup returns CDR1 LNHDA and CDR2 SQIVND (reference sequence). V was cut by 7 bases and J by 14 bases, with 15 bases left in between. The CDR3 covers 11 residues. CDR3 in amino acids: CASTWRGDEHF. The CDR3 nucleotides are TGTGCCAGTACGTGGAGGGGCGATGAGCATTTT.

The chain couples TRBV11-3 to TRBJ2-1; TRBD2 aligns across 7 bases. J gave up 6 bases and V 4 bases, and 12 bases lay outside the gene matches. The CDR3 sequence is 16 residues long. CDR1 is SGHNT, CDR2 YENEEA, per germline. For the CDR3, the DNA is TGTGCCAGCAGCTCCCGGAGGGCGGGAGTCGGCAATGAGCAGTTCTTC. Protein product: CASSSRRAGVGNEQFF.

The chain employs TRBV5-8 and TRBJ2-7, with TRBD2 matching 13 bases. Germline V gene lookup returns CDR1 SGHTS and CDR2 YDEGEE. The CDR3 loop spans 16 amino acids. The J segment lost 3 bases and the V segment lost 4 bases, leaving 7 bases of the junction unmatched. The CDR3 region is CASSPRTSGSVYEQYF. CDR3 nucleotides: TGTGCCAGCAGCCCGCGGACTAGCGGGAGCGTCTACGAGCAGTACTTC. Full variable domain (remainder filled in from reference TRBV5-8 and TRBJ2-7): EAGVTQSPTHLIKTRGQQATLRCSPISGHTSVYWYQQALGLGLQFLLWYDEGEERNRGNFPPRFSGRQFPNYSSELNVNALELEDSALYLCASSPRTSGSVYEQYFGPGTRLTVT.

The J gene is TRBJ2-7, the V gene TRBV7-9; D remains ambiguous. CDR1 and CDR2 (germline): SEHNR, FQNEAQ (reference sequence). V lost 1 base to trimming and J lost 0 bases, with 13 bases between them. The CDR3 runs 16 residues. The CDR3 bases are TGTGCCAGCAGCTTAGACGATTGGACGGACTCCTACGAGCAGTACTTC. Translation: CASSLDDWTDSYEQYF.

The CDR3 is CASSEGGPGPDTQYF. Here the CDR3 DNA reads TGTGCCAGCAGCGAGGGAGGTCCGGGGCCAGATACGCAGTATTTT. This chain links TRBV5-4 with TRBJ2-3; TRBD2 might be the D (6 bases). The CDR3 contains 15 residues. V was trimmed by 4 bases and J by 4 bases, leaving 16 bases between them. Germline V gives CDR1 SGHNT, CDR2 YYREEE (reference sequence).

This chain joins TRBV28 and TRBJ2-3; the match to TRBD1 covers 8 bases. The junction had 7 bases not matched to a gene; V was cut back by 6 bases and J by 2 bases. This CDR3 comprises 15 residues. Per germline, CDR1 MDHEN and CDR2 SYDVKM. The CDR3 coding sequence is TGTGCCAGCAGACCCCCGGGACAGGTCACAGATACGCAGTATTTT. It codes for CASRPPGQVTDTQYF.